These 7 T cell receptor beta chains came from one sample sequenced in a study of T cells in Graves' hyperthyroidism and ophthalmopathy. Amplification yielded TCR beta CDR3 regions, with RNA transcripts as the source. The primer set for the first-round RT-PCR of the TCR CDR3 was HTBI. TCRdb itself ran the multiplex PCR reads through MiXCR, one entry per CDR3 protein. The data contain roughly 580,000 distinct CDR3 sequences, approximately 44% of them singletons. The material sequenced was peripheral blood or thyroid tissue (not recorded which). The source of these receptors is a woman between 18 and 30 years old with Graves' hyperthyroidism.

V is TRBV9 and J is TRBJ2-6, with 11 bases fitting TRBD1. This CDR3 comprises 18 residues. Germline V CDR1 and CDR2: SGDLS, YYNGEE. The V segment lost 4 bases and the J segment 0 bases; nucleotides outside the gene matches: 6. The CDR3 sequence: CASSPRTGGHSGANVLTF. In nucleotides, the CDR3 is TGTGCCAGCAGCCCTAGGACAGGGGGCCACTCTGGGGCCAACGTCCTGACTTTC.

This clonotype was found once. The gene calls are TRBV2 and TRBJ1-6; TRBD1 aligns across 8 bases. J lost 10 bases, V lost 2 bases, and 10 bases had no gene match. CDR3 length: 16 amino acids. Germline loops: CDR1 SNHLY, CDR2 FYNNEI. CDR3 DNA: TGTGCCAGCAGTGAAAGTGTCCCAGGGGGCTGGTCACCCCTCCACTTT. Amino acid sequence: CASSESVPGGWSPLHF.

The V call is TRBV10-3, the J call TRBJ2-7; 8 nucleotides match TRBD1. V trimming: 7 bases; J trimming: 7 bases; junction bases outside the gene matches: 9. Germline CDR1 ENHRY, CDR2 SYGVKD. The CDR3 totals 13 residues. The CDR3 DNA reads as TGTGCCATCAATCGACAGGGGTTGAATGAGCAGTACTTC. Amino acids: CAINRQGLNEQYF.

This clonotype was observed a single time. The rearrangement joins TRBV10-3 to TRBJ2-7; 8 positions match TRBD1. CDR3 size: 15 residues. Germline V lookup: CDR1 ENHRY, CDR2 SYGVKD. Trimming cost V 0 bases and J 2 bases; bases outside gene matches: 3. CDR3 bases: TGTGCCATCAGTGAGTCGCTACAGGGGGCCTACGAGCAGTACTTC. Translating it yields CAISESLQGAYEQYF.

The sample holds many counts of this clonotype. The chain is built from TRBV29-1 and TRBJ1-1; a weak D match, TRBD1 (6 bases). The CDR3 contains 11 residues. Germline V gene lookup returns CDR1 SQVTM and CDR2 ANQGSEA. V was clipped by 8 bases and J by 6 bases, with 13 bases between them. The CDR3 sequence is CSTTGMAEAFF. The CDR3 coding sequence is TGCAGCACCACAGGGATGGCTGAAGCTTTCTTT.

V and J are TRBV15 and TRBJ1-3, with a possible D match to TRBD1 (5 bases). Trimming removed 0 bases from V and 8 bases from J, with 11 bases in between. Germline CDR1 and CDR2: LNHNV and YYDKDF (reference sequence). CDR3 size: 14 residues. The CDR3 protein is CATSRDFAGDTIYF. The CDR3 DNA reads as TGTGCCACCAGCAGAGATTTCGCGGGGGACACCATATATTTT.

J is TRBJ1-1 and V is TRBV5-4; D call uncertain. Trimming shortened V by 6 bases and J by 6 bases, and 24 bases separated the two germline ends. The CDR3 is made up of 16 amino acids. CDR1 SGHNT and CDR2 YYREEE come from the germline V gene (reference sequence). CDR3 sequence reads: CASIWAGEIGLAEAFF. The CDR3 bases are TGTGCCAGCATCTGGGCAGGCGAGATAGGCTTAGCTGAAGCTTTCTTT.